This TCR beta chain was obtained from a study of OX40 agonist ivuxolimab in advanced cancers. Across the whole study: The study enrolled dose-escalation patients with hepatocellular carcinoma, melanoma, renal cell or head and neck cancer. Age averaged 60 years (range roughly 23 to 85), and 70% to 85% were male.

Clones were read by immunoSEQ multiplex PCR, and TCRdb kept only the in-frame ones, dropping some. The data contain approximately 31,000 clones, around 90% of them singletons. Worth noting for this clone: What it binds is not known.

Regarding the study as a whole: At doses 0.1 to 3.0 mg/kg, CD4+ and CD8+ clones expanded.

This sequence was found in an adult with an advanced solid tumor such as melanoma, head and neck, liver or kidney cancer. Sequenced here: CD4+ or CD8+ T cells sorted from blood, sampled in a trial of the OX40 agonist ivuxolimab.

CDR3 sequence (DNA): TGTGCCAGCAGTCCTTCTGAACTCGCAAAAGCTTTCTTT. Translated: CASSPSELAKAFF. The chain combines TRBV6-5 with TRBJ1-1; no definite D call. Germline lookup yields CDR1 MNHEY and CDR2 SVGAGI. The CDR3 has 13 amino acids. V lost 5 bases and J 9 bases, leaving 16 bases between the germline ends.